The sequence of this T cell receptor beta chain was determined in a study of T cell responses to AZD1222 COVID-19 vaccine. Repertoires were generated with immunoSEQ multiplex PCR, while TCRdb's copy carries only in-frame clones and drops some. The sample lists more than 95,000 clones, 75% to 90% occurring once. Trimming cost V 8 bases and J 2 bases; bases outside gene matches: 10. CDR3 size: 14 residues. Germline-derived CDR1 and CDR2 are SQVTM and ANQGSEA. Study-level points and caveats: Baseline serology detected seropositivity in only a handful of AZD1222 recipients. Compared with day 0, the breadth and depth of the Spike-specific TCR repertoire rose significantly after two doses of AZD1222.

With respect to this clone: Its antigen is still unknown.

The sequences come from peripheral blood, collected on day 0 of AZD1222 vaccination. The TCR comes from an adult in good health. The V gene is TRBV29-1, the J gene TRBJ2-3; TRBD1 aligns across 7 bases. In DNA form, the CDR3 reads TGCAGCCTGACAGGGAGCACAGACACAGATACGCAGTATTTT. Amino acid sequence: CSLTGSTDTDTQYF.